Described below is a single T cell receptor (beta chain) sequence and its context. Its antigen is undetermined. With no exceptions, donors were healthy Caucasians. TCRdb called the 5' RACE reads again in MiXCR, with one record for every CDR3 protein. The data show 1,800,000 or so distinct CDR3 sequences, less than 40% seen once. Germline lookup yields CDR1 SGHTA and CDR2 FQGNSA. CDR3 size: 17 residues. The data belong to a study of identical twins. Broader study findings: Fewer insertions were carried by abundant cord blood beta clonotypes, but none was seen in memory repertoires.

Sequenced sample: cord blood. V and J are TRBV7-2 and TRBJ2-1, with D perhaps TRBD2 (6 bases). The DNA end is more similar to TRBJ2-7, so the J call may be wrong. This TCR derives from a newborn girl in good health. CDR3 bases: TGTGCCAGCAGCCCGGGAAGCGGGCGTAGCTCCTACAATGAGCAGTACTTC. This encodes CASSPGSGRSSYNEQYF.